One and the same sample provided the 25 T cell receptor beta chains below, sequenced in a study of blood T cell repertoires in COVID-19. Profiled with immunoSEQ multiplex PCR; TCRdb holds only in-frame clones, not every one. The sample records 300,000 to 400,000 clones, under 95% being singletons. Input material: peripheral blood. The receptors derive from a woman between 18 and 30 years old who had recovered from COVID-19.

CDR3 sequence reads: CASSLVASGSYEQYV. The CDR3 DNA sequence: TGTGCCAGCAGCTTGGTGGCTAGCGGGAGTTACGAGCAGTACGTC. The chain is built from TRBV11-2 and TRBJ2-7; 10 bases line up with TRBD2. Trimming took 3 bases from V and 4 from J; bases not matched to a gene: 6. Germline lookup yields CDR1 SGHAT and CDR2 FQNNGV. The CDR3 runs to 15 residues.

DNA for the CDR3: TGTGCCACCGGCGGGAGGGCTAGAAATGAGCAGTTCTTC. Its translation is CATGGRARNEQFF. V usage is TRBV24-1 and J usage is TRBJ2-1, with 9 bases aligning to TRBD2. V lost 9 bases, J lost 7 bases, and 6 bases stayed unmatched. Germline V gives CDR1 KGHDR, CDR2 SFDVKD. The CDR3 sequence is 13 residues long.

The chain employs TRBV11-3 and TRBJ2-3; TRBD2 is a possible D gene (6 bases). Trimming removed 3 bases at V and 1 base at J, with 8 bases between. This CDR3 has 14 amino acids. Germline values: CDR1 SGHNT, CDR2 YENEEA. The CDR3 nucleotides are TGTGCCAGCAGCTTTAGCGGACGCACAGATACGCAGTATTTT. This gives the protein CASSFSGRTDTQYF.

This sequence joins TRBV27 and TRBJ1-2; 9 bases fit TRBD1. Germline V gene lookup returns CDR1 MNHEY and CDR2 SMNVEV (reference sequence). Trimming cost V 5 bases and J 7 bases; bases outside gene matches: 11. The CDR3 has 15 amino acids. The CDR3 reads CASSHRTGALVGYTF. The CDR3 nucleotides read TGTGCCAGCAGTCACCGGACAGGGGCGTTAGTTGGCTACACCTTC.

This sequence joins TRBV6-7 and TRBJ2-1, with 9 nucleotides matching TRBD1. TRBV6-7 is labeled an ORF, and its function is uncertain. The trim removed 4 bases at V and 5 bases at J, leaving 3 bases unmatched. This CDR3 is built from 14 residues. The CDR3 here is CASSSWDRDNEQFF. CDR3 nucleotide sequence: TGTGCCAGCAGTTCCTGGGACAGGGACAATGAGCAGTTCTTC.

This clone was detected only once. The rearrangement links TRBV7-9 to TRBJ2-5, with D tentatively TRBD1 (5 bases). Trimming pared 2 bases from V and 5 bases from J, leaving 12 bases between. The CDR3 spans 14 residues. CDR1 SEHNR and CDR2 FQNEAQ come from the germline V gene (reference sequence). The CDR3 sequence: CASSLTSRAETQYF. The CDR3 DNA reads as TGTGCCAGCAGCTTAACATCCAGGGCGGAGACCCAGTACTTC.

V is TRBV12-3 or TRBV12-4 and J is TRBJ2-3; D is unclear. This CDR3 is 13 amino acids long. Trimming removed 6 bases at V and 1 base at J, with 8 bases between. The DNA for the CDR3 is TGTGCCAGCAGGCTGGGCGGCACAGATACGCAGTATTTT. Translating gives CASRLGGTDTQYF.

The rearrangement uses TRBV9 and TRBJ2-3; 7 bases are a match to TRBD2. Germline CDR1 is SGDLS and CDR2 is YYNGEE. Trimming removed 0 bases from V and 7 bases from J; junction bases left unmatched: 5. CDR3 length: 14 amino acids. The CDR3 DNA sequence: TGTGCCAGCAGCGTAGAGGGCGGGGGAAATACGCAGTATTTT. Translated: CASSVEGGGNTQYF.

This clone occurred once. This rearrangement joins TRBV19 to TRBJ1-2, with 9 bases matching TRBD1. The CDR3 runs 16 residues. Germline V gene lookup returns CDR1 LNHDA and CDR2 SQIVND (reference sequence). Unmatched junction bases numbered 8, after V lost 6 bases and J lost 0 bases. CDR3 in amino acids: CASRYPRTGANYGYTF. The CDR3, as DNA: TGTGCCAGTAGGTACCCACGGACAGGGGCTAACTATGGCTACACCTTC.

J is TRBJ1-1 and V is TRBV6-6; TRBD1 agrees at 9 bases. Germline V gives CDR1 MNHNY, CDR2 SVGAGI (reference sequence). CDR3 length equals 15 residues. The trim removed 4 bases at V and 4 bases at J, leaving 7 bases unmatched. The CDR3 spells CASSSTMTGGTEAFF. In DNA, the CDR3 is TGTGCCAGCAGTTCGACCATGACAGGGGGCACTGAAGCTTTCTTT.

The chain employs TRBV5-8 and TRBJ1-1; D perhaps matches TRBD1 (6 bases). This CDR3 has 17 residues. Germline V gene sequence: CDR1 SGHTS, CDR2 YDEGEE. V gave up 0 bases and J gave up 0 bases, with 15 bases separating them. The CDR3 sequence is CASSLGKRRGLNTEAFF. The CDR3, as DNA: TGTGCCAGCAGCTTGGGCAAACGCAGGGGCTTGAACACTGAAGCTTTCTTT.

This sequence joins TRBV7-9 and TRBJ1-2; 9 bases are a match to TRBD1. Germline V gene data show CDR1 as SEHNR and CDR2 as FQNEAQ (reference sequence). The CDR3 runs 16 residues. V lost 1 base, J lost 5 bases, and 8 bases stayed unmatched. CDR3 DNA sequence: TGTGCCAGCAGCTTAGGACCCGTCGGACAGGGGTATGGCTACACCTTC. Protein sequence: CASSLGPVGQGYGYTF.

The DNA of the CDR3 is TGTGCCAGCAGCCGCAGTTCCGGTGGGGAGTATGGCTACACCTTC. Amino acid sequence: CASSRSSGGEYGYTF. J is TRBJ1-2 and V is TRBV7-8; D gene uncertain. CDR3 length equals 15 residues. The germline V gene encodes CDR1 SGHVS and CDR2 FQNEAQ. The V end was cut by 5 bases, the J end by 5 bases, with 18 bases between.

The chain links TRBV29-1 to TRBJ2-3; D not resolved. The CDR3 spans 12 residues. Germline assignment: CDR1 SQVTM and CDR2 ANQGSEA. Trimming took 6 bases from V and 2 from J, leaving 9 bases between them. Written as DNA, the CDR3 is TGCAGCGTGGTAAGAGTCACAGATACGCAGTATTTT. It yields the protein CSVVRVTDTQYF.

The chain uses TRBV2 and TRBJ2-3; D gene uncertain. V was cut by 7 bases and J by 4 bases, with 9 bases left in between. The CDR3 is made up of 12 amino acids. Germline V lookup: CDR1 SNHLY, CDR2 FYNNEI. The CDR3 DNA is TGTGCCAGCAATTTAGCTGCAGATACGCAGTATTTT. This sequence encodes CASNLAADTQYF.

The CDR3, as DNA: TGTGCCAGCACCAAGGTGGGAGCAAGCTCCTACAATGAGCAGTTCTTC. It is translated as CASTKVGASSYNEQFF. This chain uses TRBV27 with TRBJ2-1, with a tentative D call TRBD2 (5 bases). The germline gives CDR1 MNHEY, CDR2 SMNVEV (reference sequence). Deletions cut 7 bases from V and 0 bases from J, with 16 bases between. The CDR3 spans 16 residues.

This clone has more than one count but fewer than ten. This chain links TRBV7-9 with TRBJ2-3, with TRBD2 matching over 8 bases. The CDR3 is 14 amino acids. Germline V gives CDR1 SEHNR, CDR2 FQNEAQ (reference sequence). The trim removed 2 bases at V and 5 bases at J, leaving 3 bases unmatched. CDR3 in DNA: TGTGCCAGCAGCTTAAGCCTAGCGGGAGATACGCAGTATTTT. This encodes CASSLSLAGDTQYF.

The genes are TRBV11-2 and TRBJ1-1; 9 bases agree with TRBD1. After removal of 7 bases from V and 5 bases from J, the junction contained 11 bases not matched to a gene. The CDR3 totals 15 residues. CDR1 is SGHAT and CDR2 is FQNNGV in the germline V gene. The CDR3 region is CASTSIQGAETEAFF. The CDR3 nucleotides read TGTGCCAGCACCTCTATACAGGGGGCTGAGACTGAAGCTTTCTTT.

The V and J genes are TRBV9 and TRBJ2-5; no definite D call. Trimming cost V 3 bases and J 5 bases, with 17 bases left between them. CDR3 length: 15 amino acids. Germline V gene sequence: CDR1 SGDLS, CDR2 YYNGEE. CDR3 coding DNA: TGTGCCAGCAGCGCCGCCGACGGCGGCTGGGAGACCCAGTACTTC. Its protein product is CASSAADGGWETQYF.

The V and J genes are TRBV20-1 and TRBJ2-1; perhaps TRBD2 as D (6 bases). V was pared by 3 bases and J by 9 bases, with 15 bases between. The CDR3 sequence is 13 residues long. Germline V gene sequence: CDR1 DFQATT, CDR2 SNEGSKA (reference sequence). The CDR3 DNA reads as TGCAGTGCTAGTTGGGGGAGGAATGGTGAGCAGTTCTTC. Protein product: CSASWGRNGEQFF.

The J gene is TRBJ1-2, the V gene TRBV4-1; D unresolved. This CDR3 comprises 15 residues. V lost 0 bases and J 0 bases, leaving 8 bases between the germline ends. Germline V lookup: CDR1 MGHRA, CDR2 YSYEKL. In nucleotides, the CDR3 is TGCGCCAGCAGCCAAGACAGGATGTCTAACTATGGCTACACCTTC. Amino acid sequence: CASSQDRMSNYGYTF.

J is TRBJ2-5 and V is TRBV13; D remains ambiguous. Trimming took 3 bases from V and 1 from J, leaving 18 bases between them. There are 17 residues in the CDR3. In germline, CDR1 is PRHDT, CDR2 FYEKMQ (reference sequence). DNA for the CDR3: TGTGCCAGCAGCTTTGGCTACTCCTGGAGTTTCCAAGAGACCCAGTACTTC. Its protein is CASSFGYSWSFQETQYF.

The chain has TRBV6-5 and TRBJ1-2, with a possible D match to TRBD1 (6 bases). V was pared by 5 bases and J by 4 bases, with 17 bases between. This CDR3 spans 15 amino acids. CDR1 and CDR2 (germline): MNHEY, SVGAGI. CDR3 DNA sequence: TGTGCCAGCAGTCCTTCCCTAACAGGGACCTATGGCTACACCTTC. This encodes CASSPSLTGTYGYTF.

This clone was counted a few times. The J gene is TRBJ1-2, the V gene TRBV10-1; D not resolved. V was clipped by 2 bases and J by 4 bases, with 14 bases between them. The CDR3 totals 15 residues. Germline-derived CDR1 and CDR2 are WNHNN and SYGVQD (reference sequence). The CDR3 region has the DNA TGCGCCAGCAGTGAGGCACCCGACAACCCCTATGGCTACACCTTC. Residues: CASSEAPDNPYGYTF.

The chain couples TRBV5-4 to TRBJ2-3; 8 bases align to TRBD1. Unmatched junction bases numbered 1, after V lost 3 bases and J lost 4 bases. CDR3 size: 13 residues. CDR1 SGHNT and CDR2 YYREEE come from the germline V gene (reference sequence). DNA for the CDR3: TGTGCCAGCAGCTCACAGGGGGCAGATACGCAGTATTTT. Protein: CASSSQGADTQYF.